The 17 T cell receptor beta chains in this list originate from one sample, sequenced in a study of T cell responses to AZD1222 COVID-19 vaccine. TCRdb's table, derived via immunoSEQ multiplex PCR, lists solely in-frame clones and lacks some. The sample holds some 120,000 clones, 85% to 90% seen once. The starting material was peripheral blood, obtained on day 0 of AZD1222 vaccination. Receptors originate from an adult in good health.

V is TRBV9 and J is TRBJ1-6; D ambiguous. Trimming took off 1 base at V and 11 bases at J, with 16 bases between the two ends. Germline values: CDR1 SGDLS, CDR2 YYNGEE. The CDR3 spans 15 residues. The CDR3 DNA reads TGTGCCAGCAGCGTATTTTCGGGGAACGAGGCACCCCTCCACTTT. It is translated as CASSVFSGNEAPLHF.

The chain links TRBV27 to TRBJ2-1; D uncertain. Trimming shortened V by 5 bases and J by 4 bases, and 15 bases separated the two germline ends. The CDR3 runs 15 residues. The germline V gene has CDR1 MNHEY and CDR2 SMNVEV (reference sequence). CDR3 coding DNA: TGTGCCAGCAGTCCCCGGGCCGATGGGTACAATGAGCAGTTCTTC. Protein sequence: CASSPRADGYNEQFF.

This chain joins TRBV9 and TRBJ1-2, with D perhaps TRBD1 (5 bases). With 1 base removed from V and 4 bases from J, the gap between germline ends came to 11 bases. Germline lookup yields CDR1 SGDLS and CDR2 YYNGEE. This CDR3 spans 14 amino acids. The CDR3 DNA reads as TGTGCCAGCAGCGTAACCGGGACCACCTATGGCTACACCTTC. Protein: CASSVTGTTYGYTF.

The genes are TRBV18 and TRBJ1-2; 9 nucleotides match TRBD1. The CDR3 length is 14 residues. In germline, CDR1 is KGHSH, CDR2 LQKENI. The V gene end was trimmed by 6 bases and the J gene end by 5 bases; junction bases not matched to a gene: 7. CDR3 sequence: CASSPGQGEYGYTF. In nucleotides, the CDR3 is TGTGCCAGCTCCCCGGGACAGGGAGAATATGGCTACACCTTC.

This chain links TRBV6-2 or TRBV6-3 with TRBJ2-7; 10 bases match TRBD1. Germline V gives CDR1 MNHEY, CDR2 SVGEGT. The V gene end was trimmed by 2 bases and the J gene end by 4 bases; junction bases not matched to a gene: 5. CDR3 length: 15 amino acids. CDR3 sequence: CASSYEGQGRYEQYF. The CDR3 region has the DNA TGTGCCAGCAGTTACGAGGGACAGGGGCGATACGAGCAGTACTTC.

The genes are TRBV6-5 and TRBJ1-2; TRBD1 agrees at 7 bases. Germline V gene data show CDR1 as MNHEY and CDR2 as SVGAGI. The CDR3 has 14 residues. V was pared by 4 bases and J by 4 bases, with 6 bases of the junction left unmatched. The CDR3 region is CASSLYRGAYGYTF. The CDR3 DNA reads TGTGCCAGCAGTTTATACAGGGGCGCCTATGGCTACACCTTC.

The chain has TRBV7-6 and TRBJ1-1; a possible D gene is TRBD1 (5 bases). The CDR3 covers 15 residues. V shed 5 bases and J shed 1 base, with 14 bases lying between them. Per the germline V gene, CDR1 is SGHVS and CDR2 is FNYEAQ. The CDR3 DNA sequence: TGTGCCAGCAGCGGTAAGACAGTACCGAACACTGAAGCTTTCTTT. Translating gives CASSGKTVPNTEAFF.

The chain carries TRBV7-2 and TRBJ1-5, with unresolved D. The CDR3 spans 15 residues. V was cut by 1 base and J by 2 bases, with 9 bases left in between. The V gene's germline CDR1 is SGHTA and CDR2 FQGNSA. The CDR3: CASSLGRAGNQPQHF. CDR3 DNA: TGTGCCAGCAGCTTAGGCCGTGCAGGCAATCAGCCCCAGCATTTT. Full variable domain (missing parts from reference TRBV7-2 and TRBJ1-5): GAGVSQSPSNKVTEKGKDVELRCDPISGHTALYWYRQSLGQGLEFLIYFQGNSAPDKSGLPSDRFSAERTGGSVSTLTIQRTQQEDSAVYLCASSLGRAGNQPQHFGDGTRLSIL.

This CDR3 reads CASSVGAGTFSYNEQFF. The CDR3 coding sequence is TGCGCCAGCAGCGTTGGGGCAGGGACCTTCTCCTACAATGAGCAGTTCTTC. This sequence joins TRBV4-3 and TRBJ2-1; perhaps D is TRBD1 or TRBD2 (5 bases each). This CDR3 is built from 17 residues. V was shortened by 5 bases and J by 0 bases, with 17 bases between the two germline ends. The germline V gene encodes CDR1 LGHNA and CDR2 YSLEER.

As concerns this clone: One junction end disagrees with the germline gene, perhaps due to a read error. J is TRBJ1-3 and V is TRBV11-2, with D hard to call. Looked up from germline, CDR1 is SGHAT and CDR2 is FQNNGV. The CDR3 sequence is 14 residues long. The CDR3 loop is CASSLVSSGNTIYF. Here the CDR3 DNA reads TGTGCCAGCAGTTTAGTATCGTCTGGAAACACCATATATTTT.

This CDR3 is CASSIRGARTEAFF. In DNA, the CDR3 is TGTGCCAGTAGTATTCGGGGGGCGAGGACTGAAGCTTTCTTT. The chain joins TRBV19 to TRBJ1-1; weak D call: TRBD1 (6 bases). The CDR3 runs to 14 residues. Germline V gene data show CDR1 as LNHDA and CDR2 as SQIVND (reference sequence). V shed 3 bases and J shed 5 bases, with 13 bases lying between them.

The chain joins TRBV13 to TRBJ2-4; 7 bases line up with TRBD2. In germline, CDR1 is PRHDT, CDR2 FYEKMQ (reference sequence). V lost 3 bases to trimming and J lost 3 bases; unmatched junction nucleotides: 5. The CDR3 consists of 15 residues. The CDR3, as DNA: TGTGCCAGCAGCTTTTTCCGGGAGGACAAAAACATTCAGTACTTC. It specifies CASSFFREDKNIQYF.

The chain couples TRBV5-5 to TRBJ1-2, with 8 bases identical to TRBD1. CDR1 is SGHKS and CDR2 is YYEKEE in the germline V gene (reference sequence). Germline trimming cut 2 bases from V and 5 bases from J; bases unmatched to any gene: 11. This CDR3 has 16 residues. CDR3 residues: CASSFVYPGQDYGYTF. CDR3 bases: TGTGCCAGCAGCTTCGTTTATCCGGGACAGGATTATGGCTACACCTTC.

This chain uses TRBV2 with TRBJ2-1; D not resolved. The CDR3 has 16 amino acids. V gave up 4 bases and J gave up 0 bases, with 13 bases separating them. CDR1 SNHLY and CDR2 FYNNEI come from the germline V gene. The CDR3 sequence: CASSGVGSHSYNEQFF. The CDR3 coding sequence is TGTGCCAGCAGTGGGGTCGGGTCACACTCCTACAATGAGCAGTTCTTC. Full variable domain (remainder filled in from reference TRBV2 and TRBJ2-1): EPEVTQTPSHQVTQMGQEVILRCVPISNHLYFYWYRQILGQKVEFLVSFYNNEISEKSEIFDDQFSVERPDGSNFTLKIRSTKLEDSAMYFCASSGVGSHSYNEQFFGPGTRLTVL.

This clone turned up a few times. V usage is TRBV6-2 or TRBV6-3 and J usage is TRBJ1-1, with D hard to call. CDR3 length equals 16 residues. Trimming removed 0 bases from V and 1 base from J, with 12 bases in between. Germline CDR1 reads MNHEY; CDR2 reads SVGEGT. Here the CDR3 reads CASSYSRLIRNTEAFF. As DNA, the CDR3 is TGTGCCAGCAGTTACTCGAGACTGATCAGGAACACTGAAGCTTTCTTT.

This chain links TRBV3-1 (or the pseudogene TRBV3-2) with TRBJ2-3; no definite D call. Germline assignment: CDR1 LGHDT and CDR2 YNNKEL (reference sequence). This CDR3 has 16 amino acids. Trimming removed 0 bases at V and 3 bases at J, with 13 bases between. CDR3 DNA sequence: TGTGCCAGCAGCCAAGATAAAGACGGTCGGACAGATACGCAGTATTTT. It encodes CASSQDKDGRTDTQYF.

The chain couples TRBV27 to TRBJ1-1; D not certain. V lost 0 bases, J lost 7 bases, and 12 bases lay in between. This CDR3 contains 14 residues. Germline CDR1 and CDR2: MNHEY and SMNVEV (reference sequence). CDR3 DNA sequence: TGTGCCAGCAGTTTATCCCCTCCGGGGAGTGAAGCTTTCTTT. Translated, it gives CASSLSPPGSEAFF.